This section outlines one TCR beta chain sequence together with its context. The antigen is unknown. There are 13 residues in the CDR3. The germline gives CDR1 MGHRA, CDR2 YSYEKL. V lost 4 bases to trimming and J lost 7 bases, with 12 bases between them. This entry is derived from a study of blood T cells in healthy people across ages. Study-wide findings and caveats: Considered underestimates were the diversity estimates obtained from one million T cells. Samples with more naive T cells showed higher observed beta diversity.

Together with a sample-barcoded 5' primer, a J-beta primer mix was included in a second PCR lasting about 6 to 11 cycles. TCRdb processed the 5' RACE reads anew with MiXCR; each CDR3 protein has one entry. The sample records hundreds of thousands of distinct CDR3 sequences, around 50% being singletons. The sample comprised blood. This clonotype originated in a man aged 35 to 55 in good health. J is TRBJ2-3 and V is TRBV4-1; D uncertain. CDR3: CASSPGEEYTQYF. CDR3 DNA: TGCGCCAGCAGCCCCGGCGAGGAATATACGCAGTATTTT.